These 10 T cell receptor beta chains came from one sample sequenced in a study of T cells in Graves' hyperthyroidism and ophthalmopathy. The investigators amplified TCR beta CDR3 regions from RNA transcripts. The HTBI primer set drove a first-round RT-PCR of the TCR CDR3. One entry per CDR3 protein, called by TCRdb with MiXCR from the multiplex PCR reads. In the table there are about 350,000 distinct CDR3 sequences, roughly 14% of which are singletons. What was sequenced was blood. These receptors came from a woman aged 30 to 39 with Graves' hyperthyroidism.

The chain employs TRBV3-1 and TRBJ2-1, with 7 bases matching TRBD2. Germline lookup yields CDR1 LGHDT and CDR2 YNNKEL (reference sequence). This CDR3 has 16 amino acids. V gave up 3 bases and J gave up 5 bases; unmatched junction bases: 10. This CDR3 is CASSHPTSARDNEQFF. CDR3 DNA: TGTGCCAGCAGCCATCCTACTAGCGCTCGAGACAATGAGCAGTTCTTC.

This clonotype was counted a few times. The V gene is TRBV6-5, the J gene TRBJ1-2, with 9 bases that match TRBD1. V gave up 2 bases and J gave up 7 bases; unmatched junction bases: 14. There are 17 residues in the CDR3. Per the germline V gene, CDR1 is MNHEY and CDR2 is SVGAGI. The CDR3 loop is CASSYAGGQGLDSGYTF. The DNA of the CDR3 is TGTGCCAGCAGTTACGCGGGGGGACAGGGTCTTGACTCTGGCTACACCTTC.

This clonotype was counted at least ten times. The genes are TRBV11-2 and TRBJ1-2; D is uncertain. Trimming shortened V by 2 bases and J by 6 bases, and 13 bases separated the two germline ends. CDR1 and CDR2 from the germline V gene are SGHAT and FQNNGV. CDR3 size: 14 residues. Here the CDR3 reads CASSLYAQADGYTF. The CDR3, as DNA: TGTGCCAGCAGCTTATATGCGCAGGCCGATGGCTACACCTTC. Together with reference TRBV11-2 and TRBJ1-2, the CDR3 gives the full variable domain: EAGVAQSPRYKIIEKRQSVAFWCNPISGHATLYWYQQILGQGPKLLIQFQNNGVVDDSQLPKDRFSAERLKGVDSTLKIQPAKLEDSAVYLCASSLYAQADGYTFGSGTRLTVV.

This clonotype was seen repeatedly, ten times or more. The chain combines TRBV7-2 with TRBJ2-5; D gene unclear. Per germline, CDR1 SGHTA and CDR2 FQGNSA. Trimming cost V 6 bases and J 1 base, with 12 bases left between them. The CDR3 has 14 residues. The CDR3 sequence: CASSRSRSQETQYF. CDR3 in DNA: TGTGCCAGCAGTAGAAGTCGGTCCCAAGAGACCCAGTACTTC. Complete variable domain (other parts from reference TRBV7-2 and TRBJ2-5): GAGVSQSPSNKVTEKGKDVELRCDPISGHTALYWYRQSLGQGLEFLIYFQGNSAPDKSGLPSDRFSAERTGGSVSTLTIQRTQQEDSAVYLCASSRSRSQETQYFGPGTRLLVL.

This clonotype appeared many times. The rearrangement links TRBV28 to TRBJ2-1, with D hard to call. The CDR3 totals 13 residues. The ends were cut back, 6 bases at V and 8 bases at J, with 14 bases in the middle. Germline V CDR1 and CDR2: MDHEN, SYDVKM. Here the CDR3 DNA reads TGTGCCAGCAGCGCGGCTGCCGATTATGAGCAGTTCTTC. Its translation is CASSAAADYEQFF.

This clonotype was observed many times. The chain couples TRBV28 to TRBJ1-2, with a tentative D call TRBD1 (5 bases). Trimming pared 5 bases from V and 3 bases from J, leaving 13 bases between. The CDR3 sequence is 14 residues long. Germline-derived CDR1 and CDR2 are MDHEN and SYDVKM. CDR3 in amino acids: CASSEGPDYYGYTF. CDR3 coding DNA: TGTGCCAGCAGTGAGGGACCGGACTACTATGGCTACACCTTC.

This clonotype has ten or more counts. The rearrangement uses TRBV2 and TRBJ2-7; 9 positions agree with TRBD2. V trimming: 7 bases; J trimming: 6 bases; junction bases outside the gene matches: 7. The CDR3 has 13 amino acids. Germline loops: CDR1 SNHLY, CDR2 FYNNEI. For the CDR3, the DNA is TGTGCCAGCACCGGGACTAGCCTCACCGAGCAGTACTTC. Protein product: CASTGTSLTEQYF.

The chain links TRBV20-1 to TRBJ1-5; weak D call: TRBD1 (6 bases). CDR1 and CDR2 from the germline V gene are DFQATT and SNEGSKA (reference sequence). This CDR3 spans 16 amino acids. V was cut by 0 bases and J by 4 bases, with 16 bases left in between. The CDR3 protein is CSARDPARGKNQPQHF. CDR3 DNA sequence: TGCAGTGCTAGAGACCCGGCAAGGGGGAAGAATCAGCCCCAGCATTTT.

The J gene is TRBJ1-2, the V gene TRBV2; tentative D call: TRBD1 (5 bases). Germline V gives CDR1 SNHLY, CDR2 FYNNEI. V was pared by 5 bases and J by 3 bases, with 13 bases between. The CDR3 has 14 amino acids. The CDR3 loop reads CASSTRGAHYGYTF. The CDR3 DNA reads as TGTGCCAGCAGTACTAGGGGCGCTCACTATGGCTACACCTTC.

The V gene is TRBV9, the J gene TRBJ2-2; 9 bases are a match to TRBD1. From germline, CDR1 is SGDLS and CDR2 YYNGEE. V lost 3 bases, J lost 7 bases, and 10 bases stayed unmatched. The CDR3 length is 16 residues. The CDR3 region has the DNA TGTGCCAGCAGCGACGCGGGACAGGGAAGTTTCGGGGAGCTGTTTTTT. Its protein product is CASSDAGQGSFGELFF. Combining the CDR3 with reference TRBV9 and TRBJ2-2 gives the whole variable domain DSGVTQTPKHLITATGQRVTLRCSPRSGDLSVYWYQQSLDQGLQFLIQYYNGEERAKGNILERFSAQQFPDLHSELNLSSLELGDSALYFCASSDAGQGSFGELFFGEGSRLTVL.